This T cell receptor beta chain was obtained from a study of cytomegalovirus exposure and HLA in healthy donors. Germline V gene sequence: CDR1 SGHTA, CDR2 FQGNSA. CDR3 length: 15 amino acids. Unmatched junction bases numbered 7, after V lost 5 bases and J lost 6 bases. The table came from immunoSEQ multiplex PCR; TCRdb's copy has only in-frame clones and leaves some out. The data contain hundreds of thousands of clones, around 86% of them singletons. This sequence joins TRBV7-2 and TRBJ2-1; 10 bases align to TRBD1. Sequenced input: PBMCs. The sequence came from a woman aged 18-30 years in good health and CMV-seronegative. The CDR3 bases are TGTGCCAGCAGCACGTCGTGGGACAGGGGCAATGAGCAGTTCTTC. The encoded protein is CASSTSWDRGNEQFF.